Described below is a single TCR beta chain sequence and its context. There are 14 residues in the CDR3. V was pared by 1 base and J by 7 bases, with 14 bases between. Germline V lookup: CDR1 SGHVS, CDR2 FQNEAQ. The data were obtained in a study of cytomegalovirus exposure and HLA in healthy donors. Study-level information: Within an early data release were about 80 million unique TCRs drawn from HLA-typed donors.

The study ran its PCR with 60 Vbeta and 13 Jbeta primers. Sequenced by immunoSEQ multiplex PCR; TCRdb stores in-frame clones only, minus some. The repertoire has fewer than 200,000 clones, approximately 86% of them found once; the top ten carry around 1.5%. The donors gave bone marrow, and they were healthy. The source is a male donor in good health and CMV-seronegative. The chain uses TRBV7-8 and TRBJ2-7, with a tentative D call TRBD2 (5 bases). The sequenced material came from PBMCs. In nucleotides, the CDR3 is TGTGCCAGCAGCTTAGGGAGGCCGCCGGGAGAGCAGTACTTC. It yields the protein CASSLGRPPGEQYF.